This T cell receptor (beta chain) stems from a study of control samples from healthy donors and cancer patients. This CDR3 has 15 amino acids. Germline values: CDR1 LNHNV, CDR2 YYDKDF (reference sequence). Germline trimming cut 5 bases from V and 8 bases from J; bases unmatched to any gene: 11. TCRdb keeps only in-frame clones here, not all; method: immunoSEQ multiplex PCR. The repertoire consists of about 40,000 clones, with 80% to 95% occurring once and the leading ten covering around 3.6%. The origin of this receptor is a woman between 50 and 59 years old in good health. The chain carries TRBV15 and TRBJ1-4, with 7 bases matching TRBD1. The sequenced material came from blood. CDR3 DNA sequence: TGTGCCACCAGCGGAAACACAGGGGAGGCGGAAAAACTGTTTTTT. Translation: CATSGNTGEAEKLFF.